These 6 T cell receptor beta chains share one sample of origin, sequenced in a study of T-cell reconstitution after alpha-beta-depleted transplantation in children. Unique molecular identifiers were incorporated when the TCRbeta library was constructed. MiXCR, run by TCRdb on the PCR reads, gives a single entry per CDR3 protein. The data show some 520,000 distinct CDR3 sequences, less than 35% seen once. The sequencing here drew on PBMCs from the stem cell graft donor, taken from the stem cell graft. These receptors all stem from a human donor who donated a stem cell graft to a child with aplastic anemia.

In its sample, this clonotype was seen a few times. This sequence joins TRBV12-3 or TRBV12-4 and TRBJ2-1; D gene ambiguous. This CDR3 has 14 amino acids. Deletions cut 7 bases from V and 7 bases from J, with 17 bases between. CDR3 region: CASIGRTSGNEQFF. CDR3 coding DNA: TGTGCCAGCATCGGGCGGACCTCCGGTAATGAGCAGTTCTTC.

The CDR3 loop reads CASSPQGPPYGYTF. CDR3 DNA: TGTGCCAGCTCACCCCAGGGACCGCCCTATGGCTACACCTTC. The rearrangement uses TRBV18 and TRBJ1-2; a weak D match, TRBD1 (5 bases). The CDR3 is 14 residues long. The V gene lost 3 bases and the J gene lost 4 bases, with 12 bases spanning the gap. Germline loops: CDR1 KGHSH, CDR2 LQKENI.

This clonotype has a handful of counts. The gene calls are TRBV30 and TRBJ2-3; possibly TRBD1 or TRBD2 for D (5 bases each). CDR1 and CDR2 (germline): GTSNPN, SVGIG (reference sequence). CDR3 length equals 13 residues. Trimming left V 8 bases short and J 0 bases short, with 12 bases between. The CDR3 sequence: CARGGGSTDTQYF. The CDR3 DNA follows: TGTGCCCGCGGTGGGGGTAGCACAGATACGCAGTATTTT.

There are a few counts of this clonotype. The rearrangement links TRBV29-1 to TRBJ2-3, with TRBD2 matching over 7 bases. Trimming took 4 bases from V and 6 from J; bases not matched to a gene: 7. The CDR3 spans 13 residues. CDR1 and CDR2 (germline): SQVTM, ANQGSEA. DNA for the CDR3: TGCAGCGTTGTCGGCGGGAGAAGGGATACGCAGTATTTT. This translates into CSVVGGRRDTQYF.

The V gene is TRBV29-1, the J gene TRBJ2-1, with 10 bases matching TRBD2. Germline CDR1 and CDR2: SQVTM and ANQGSEA. V was clipped by 6 bases and J by 10 bases; unmatched bases: 6. The length of the CDR3 is 12 residues. The CDR3 sequence: CSVPRTSGEQFF. The CDR3 coding sequence is TGCAGCGTGCCAAGGACTAGCGGAGAGCAGTTCTTC.

The rearrangement links TRBV6-2 or TRBV6-3 to TRBJ1-5, with no clear D. The CDR3 spans 14 residues. The ends were cut back, 5 bases at V and 0 bases at J, with 8 bases in the middle. Germline V gene sequence: CDR1 MNHEY, CDR2 SVGEGT. CDR3 in amino acids: CASSKSNSNQPQHF. The CDR3 DNA sequence: TGTGCCAGCAGTAAATCTAATAGCAATCAGCCCCAGCATTTT.